The present entry profiles one T cell receptor beta chain with its context. Its antigen specificity is not known. No much larger clonotype is one base removed from it; base qualities were not supplied. The sample comes from a study of cytomegalovirus exposure and HLA in healthy donors (dated by TCRdb to the late 2010s). With respect to the entire study: According to an earlier analysis of 550 to 700 of the donors, roughly 180 million T cells yielded over 90 million unique TCR beta sequences and 276 Gb of sequence data. Approximately 300 gigabases of sequencing data and around 90 million unique TCR sequences made up an early release that covered 500 to 700 HLA-typed donors. The genetic ancestry cluster associated with self-reported Caucasian donors included 81% of the 300 to 450 genotyped donors. The study aimed to test whether signatures of past pathogen exposure could be identified by cataloging public T cell receptors. Using immunosequencing, the study profiled T cell repertoires from roughly 650 subjects and related those repertoires to cytomegalovirus serostatus. In addition to the first cohort of 666 subjects, a separate validation cohort of 130 or so different subjects was used. High-throughput TCR immunosequencing, statistical association of individual TCRs with disease status, and machine learning were combined to predict cytomegalovirus infection status. A later analysis re-analyzed previously published TCR beta repertoires from 500 to 700 donors and added high-resolution HLA genotyping to study TCR occurrence patterns. Rather than drawing on any new phenotypic data, the later analysis identified candidate immune exposures from TCR beta sequences and the way those sequences occurred across donors. In an earlier analysis of 500 to 650 of the donors, high-throughput TCR beta sequencing was used to judge whether each TCR beta V gene segment behaved as functional or pseudogenic. Alongside the repertoire data, information on donor age, sex, ethnicity and CMV serostatus was compiled. A later genetic analysis took genome-wide SNP genotypes for about three fifths of the 666 donors and used that subset as a discovery cohort. All discovery cohort repertoires had been generated on a single sequencing platform. HLA typing covered class I and class II loci at four-digit resolution. Typing coverage varied by locus: about 629-640 donors for A, B, C, DRB1 and DQB1; some 520 for DQA1; about 570 for DPA1; some 470 for DPB1. Roughly 5 DR-DQ haplotypes were handled as single units for association and clustering because linkage in the cohort was strong. Across approximately 400 genotyped donors of the cohort, an average of roughly 250,000 unique TCR beta nucleotide sequences per donor were sequenced, and roughly 20% of those sequences were non-productive. The research as a whole found: According to a later analysis, parvovirus B19, influenza, CMV and Epstein-Barr virus appeared linked to several top co-occurrence clusters. The study gave a list of some 150 TCR beta chains associated with cytomegalovirus. A few of the identified cytomegalovirus-associated TCR beta chains were confirmed in vitro to be specific for cytomegalovirus antigens. Because some donors lacked HLA typing at each locus, the association tests relied only on the typed subset. A further reported finding was that TCR beta sequences accurately predicted the HLA-A and HLA-B alleles for most subjects in the first cohort. When HLA alleles, especially DR and DQ, strongly co-occurred, TCR associations were difficult to assign to individual alleles. A group of highly shared sequence variants was considered likely to be a technical artifact of the sequencing pipeline. In a later analysis, the rate of TCR association differed among HLA loci, with DRB1 alleles having the most associated TCRs and HLA-C alleles having the fewest. Compared with equally common non-associated chains, HLA-associated TCR beta chains in a later analysis were more clonally expanded and had lower generation probabilities. V-gene and J-gene trimming of TCR beta chains was associated with a missense DCLRE1C variant in a later genetic analysis, and the association was replicated in an independent cohort. This cohort had only TCR beta chains sequenced, and the lack of alpha or paired-chain data limited which features could be detected. Because counts were too low, around 17 rarely observed V segments, including chromosome 9 orphons, were left out of the earlier analysis of roughly 600 of the donors. Across donors, most TCR sequences were observed very rarely, whereas some public TCRs were present in many individuals. Specific HLA alleles were associated with around 18,000 TCR beta sequences at a false discovery rate of 0.05 in a later analysis. Cytomegalovirus status was reported to be diagnosed by the classifier with high specificity and sensitivity in both the original and validation cohorts. For the cohort, immune exposure information was limited to CMV serostatus. It was suggested by the authors that the approach could potentially be generalized to other disease states and immunological phenotypes. In a later analysis, most CMV-associated TCR beta chains were found to appear HLA-restricted, with HLA associations seemingly driven largely by CMV exposure. Sequencing depth was assumed to be roughly uniform across donors in the presence/absence analyses, though that assumption may not hold. In an earlier analysis of some 640 of the donors, most TCR beta V segments were observed in productive rearrangements about 87% or about 30% of the time, broadly matching IMGT annotations. Correlated functional status among segregating V segments might reflect linkage disequilibrium, but an unknown experimental factor could not be ruled out. A later genetic analysis reported fewer N-insertions in productive TCRs among donors in an Asian-associated ancestry cluster than the roughly 620-donor mean.

The library was made by the immunoSEQ multiplex PCR assay. The multiplex PCR relied on a mix of 60 forward primers for TCR Vbeta segments and 13 reverse primers for TCR Jbeta segments. The CDR3 region of rearranged TCR beta genes was amplified from genomic DNA by a multiplex PCR assay. On the Illumina HiSeq System, the amplified TCR beta libraries were sequenced as 87-base-pair reads. The study's own analysis went as follows. A later analysis tallied around 87 million unique TCR beta chains across the 650 to 750 repertoires, and approximately 11 million of those chains were shared by two or more donors. Raw reads were error-corrected and collapsed into unique sequences by a nearest-neighbor algorithm in which closely related sequences were merged to remove PCR and sequencing errors. CDR3 sequences were aligned to IMGT reference sequences to assign V, D and J gene segments. For a sequence to be retained, a match of at least six nucleotides to both a V gene segment and a J gene segment was required. Rearrangements were called productive when the CDR3 lacked stop codons and stayed in frame with V and J; all others were non-productive. CDR3 was defined according to IMGT convention as the region running from the second conserved V-encoded cysteine to the conserved J-encoded phenylalanine. The earlier analysis of a few hundred of the donors excluded any sequence lacking an unambiguous match to a single V gene segment. An earlier analysis of under 750 of the donors called V segments functional above 56.7% productive rearrangements and segregating when the between-donor standard deviation exceeded 5%. To diagnose cytomegalovirus status from the catalog of TCR beta chain sequences, a statistical classification framework was built. In a later analysis, TCR nucleotide sequences were compared against IMGT/GENE-DB human TR gene sequences so that V and J genes could be assigned. Using the TCRdist pipeline, a later analysis assigned CDR3 sequences along with most-parsimonious VDJ recombination scenarios. A later analysis defined each TCR beta chain by its CDR3 amino acid sequence plus V-gene family, and excluded reads lacking a unique V-gene family. To address suspected cross-contamination and a sequencing artifact, a later analysis removed several hundred highly shared, low-generation-probability nucleotide sequences. For each public chain, a later analysis derived a clonal expansion index from normalized ranks of inferred template counts within each repertoire. A later analysis computed generation probabilities with a VDJ recombination model fitted to out-of-frame rearrangements, and checked the results against IGoR. In a later analysis, TCR-TCR, TCR-HLA and TCR-CMV co-occurrence was scored with hypergeometric tests, and a repertoire-size bias correction was applied to TCR pairs. A later analysis estimated false discovery rates by permuting HLA or CMV assignments 20 times. In a later analysis, co-occurring TCRs were grouped using DBSCAN, and TCRdist sequence similarity was added for clustering within HLA-allele-positive subsets. Co-occurrence clustering excluded repertoires with fewer than 30,000 or more than 120,000 public chains, plus five with anomalous nucleotide sharing. TCRdb holds this immuneACCESS table with in-frame rearrangements only. Some clones are missing; in checked studies, unresolved V genes explain under half, and the rest has no known cause. The D gene and trimming were derived from the DNA, and the V and J assignments and clone size from that table. This sample has 150,000 to 200,000 clones in its table, and around nine tenths of those were observed once. The ten biggest clones cover approximately 1.5% of the sample.

The cohort was made up of 500 to 850 healthy bone marrow donors. Cohort members were all nominally healthy when sampled, although unrecorded immune exposures were likely present. The donor was CMV seronegative and belonged to the group of approximately 320 seronegative cohort members. Each donor provided a peripheral blood sample, and peripheral blood mononuclear cells were used for TCR beta sequencing. The Qiagen DNeasy Blood Extraction Kit was used to extract genomic DNA from the blood cell samples. Sequenced: PBMCs. This clonotype originated in a woman between 18 and 29 years old in good health and CMV-seronegative.

The CDR3 in this case is CASSPGTPPEAFF. The nucleotide sequence is TGTGCCAGCAGTCCCGGGACACCTCCCGAAGCTTTCTTT. The rearranged chain carries TRBV6-5 and TRBJ1-1; TRBD1 is possibly the D segment (6 matching bases). V is cut by 5 bases and J by 8 bases, and the space between the germline ends is 15 bases. CDR1 MNHEY and CDR2 SVGAGI were looked up in the germline V gene. Taken from cysteine to phenylalanine, the CDR3 has 13 residues. The CDR3 DNA has 39 bases and is translated from base 1.